This paragraph reports one T cell receptor beta chain. Its binding antigen is unknown. The record has no base qualities; no much larger clone is one base away. The data were obtained in a study of CD8 T cells in Susac syndrome (dated by TCRdb to the late 2010s). In the study overall: Repertoire sequencing was used to test whether CD8+ T cell activation and differentiation in Susac syndrome was antigen driven. Study-wide findings and limitations: The TCR sequencing and HLA analysis was acknowledged to have included a relatively small number of individuals.

RNA was extracted with the RNeasy kit and roughly 0.5 to 1 ug was reverse transcribed using random hexamers. The immunoSEQ multiplex PCR assay, which covers 54 Vbeta and 13 Jbeta segments, was used to amplify TCR beta CDR3 regions. PCR amplification bias was corrected using a synthetic template baseline for primer optimization and computational correction. In the original analysis: Reads were annotated to V, D and J genes according to IMGT and were analyzed with immunoSEQ Analyzer, with only productive sequences retained. Clonality was calculated as one minus the Shannon entropy normalized by log2 of the number of productive unique sequences. Public and private clones were assessed among the 100 most prevalent clones of each patient and control. Clones were defined as Susac-specific when absent from the healthy and MS cohorts, from roughly 1,100 published viral clones and from other ImmuneACCESS disease sequences. The public reads were quality trimmed at Q25 with fastp and then assembled into clones with MiXCR by TCRdb, keeping productive beta chains. Records with the same CDR3 protein are collapsed into one entry carrying the most frequent genes and DNA. None of the V and J calls come from the authors' own analysis; TCRdb made them. The sample data list approximately 180,000 distinct CDR3 sequences, and nearly 97% of these were observed just once. Approximately 0.09% of the sample belongs to the ten largest clones.

V loses 3 bases of germline sequence and J loses 6 bases, and the interval between the two ends is 12 bases. The CDR3 runs 13 amino acids, cysteine and phenylalanine included. CDR3 DNA only is kept here, 39 bases in frame from base 1. CDR1 and CDR2, looked up from the germline V gene, are SQVTM and ANQGSEA. Peripheral blood CD8+ and CD4+ T cells from healthy donors, Susac syndrome patients and multiple sclerosis patients were profiled using high-throughput TCR beta sequencing. The multiple sclerosis controls were treatment-naive patients who had stable or active relapsing-remitting disease and met the revised McDonald criteria. CD8+ TEMRA cells were enriched by FACS, while bulk CD8+ and CD4+ T cells were purified by magnetic negative isolation. Blood was collected in EDTA tubes and processed within 24 hours, with PBMCs isolated through density gradient centrifugation. PBMCs intended for TCR sequencing were cryopreserved in liquid nitrogen and thawed later in a water bath at 37 degrees C. A purity of at least 90% was achieved for sorted or isolated CD4+, CD8+ and CD8+ TEMRA cells.

The sample was CD4+ T cells from PBMCs. The chain is assembled from TRBV29-1 and TRBJ2-1; the D gene remains uncertain. This sequence originates from a human donor with multiple sclerosis. The CDR3 has the sequence CSVDYTGANEQFF. The sequence in DNA is TGCAGCGTTGATTACACTGGAGCCAATGAGCAGTTCTTC.